Following are 27 T cell receptor beta chains from one sample sequenced in a study of regulatory T cells in long-lasting Graves disease. Both iRepertoire HTBI primers and Arm-PCR of CDR3 regions were used to build the TCR beta libraries. MiXCR, run by TCRdb on the multiplex PCR reads, gives a single entry per CDR3 protein. Among under 250,000 distinct CDR3 sequences listed, 15% to 20% were seen once. Described time point: newly diagnosed GD, antithyroid drugs for less than 3 months. Generation of the TCR library employed RNA extracted from PBMCs. The same data also contributed to another study, on T cells in Graves' hyperthyroidism and ophthalmopathy.

Here the sequenced sample was peripheral blood mononuclear cells (PBMCs), taken at new diagnosis, from a patient treated with antithyroid drugs. These receptor sequences come from a woman between 25 and 40 years old with Graves disease.

This clonotype was counted many times. This rearrangement joins TRBV19 to TRBJ2-7; D may be TRBD2 (5 bases). V was trimmed by 6 bases and J by 7 bases, leaving 13 bases between them. Germline V gives CDR1 LNHDA, CDR2 SQIVND (reference sequence). The CDR3 length is 12 residues. This CDR3 reads CASSGNLREQYF. CDR3 DNA: TGTGCCAGTAGCGGGAATTTGCGGGAGCAGTACTTC.

V gene TRBV12-3 or TRBV12-4 combines with J gene TRBJ2-1; the D gene is possibly TRBD2 (5 bases). V dropped 5 bases and J dropped 6 bases, with 8 bases sitting between them. The CDR3 totals 12 residues. The CDR3 reads CASSVTSNEQFF. The CDR3 DNA is TGTGCCAGCAGTGTAACTAGCAATGAGCAGTTCTTC.

This clonotype was seen ten or more times. CDR3 sequence reads: CASSVGIAYGYTF. The CDR3 bases are TGTGCCAGCAGTGTTGGCATTGCATATGGCTACACCTTC. This chain connects TRBV2 to TRBJ1-2; D is unresolved. V was pared by 4 bases and J by 5 bases, with 11 bases between. The CDR3 runs to 13 residues. Germline V gene sequence: CDR1 SNHLY, CDR2 FYNNEI.

This clonotype came up many times. This sequence joins TRBV2 and TRBJ2-5; no definite D call. Germline V gene sequence: CDR1 SNHLY, CDR2 FYNNEI. V was clipped by 3 bases and J by 4 bases, with 15 bases between them. There are 15 residues in the CDR3. CDR3 sequence reads: CASSDRMRPGETQYF. The DNA of the CDR3 is TGTGCCAGCAGTGATCGGATGAGACCGGGAGAGACCCAGTACTTC.

This clonotype was found a few times. The chain joins TRBV25-1 to TRBJ2-2; D may be TRBD1 (6 bases). Trimming pared 7 bases from V and 4 bases from J, leaving 13 bases between. CDR3 length equals 14 residues. The germline CDR1 and CDR2 sequences are MGHDK and SYGVNS. The CDR3, as DNA: TGTGCCAGCAACAGGGCTGGACCCACCGGGGAGCTGTTTTTT. Translating it yields CASNRAGPTGELFF.

The chain links TRBV28 to TRBJ2-7; TRBD1 matches at 8 bases. The length of the CDR3 is 14 residues. V was clipped by 6 bases and J by 6 bases; unmatched bases: 10. Germline lookup yields CDR1 MDHEN and CDR2 SYDVKM. CDR3 bases: TGTGCCAGCAGCCGCCGGACAGGGCCTGTCGAGCAGTACTTC. Its translation is CASSRRTGPVEQYF. The full variable domain, in which reference TRBV28 and TRBJ2-7 provide the parts outside the CDR3, is DVKVTQSSRYLVKRTGEKVFLECVQDMDHENMFWYRQDPGLGLRLIYFSYDVKMKEKGDIPEGYSVSREKKERFSLILESASTNQTSMYLCASSRRTGPVEQYFGPGTRLTVT.

This clonotype was seen at least ten times. The rearrangement links TRBV27 to TRBJ2-7, with D possibly matching TRBD2 (6 bases). Trimming shortened V by 2 bases and J by 7 bases, and 24 bases separated the two germline ends. Germline V CDR1 and CDR2: MNHEY, SMNVEV (reference sequence). This CDR3 has 17 amino acids. The chain's CDR3 is CASSLDPRGWTGGEQYF. The DNA for the CDR3 is TGTGCCAGCAGTTTAGACCCACGGGGGTGGACTGGAGGGGAGCAGTACTTC.

This clonotype was seen repeatedly, ten times or more. The CDR3 does not end in the conserved phenylalanine or tryptophan, so this is likely a read error. It is unclear where the CDR3 begins or ends on the DNA, so no DNA is shown, and the CDR3 is as TCRdb lists it. The chain uses TRBV11-2 and TRBJ2-1; the table gives TRBD1 as D, unverified against the DNA. The V gene's germline CDR1 is SGHAT and CDR2 FQNNGV. Including both end residues, the CDR3 is 15 amino acids long. The chain's CDR3 is CASSLARGLLNEHFI.

This CDR3 reads CASSYVAETQYF. In DNA form, the CDR3 reads TGCGCCAGCAGCTACGTAGCCGAGACCCAGTACTTC. The rearrangement links TRBV5-1 to TRBJ2-5; D gene ambiguous. This CDR3 has 12 residues. V lost 3 bases to trimming and J lost 5 bases, with 8 bases between them. The germline CDR1 and CDR2 sequences are SGHRS and YFSETQ. The complete variable domain, with remaining parts taken from reference TRBV5-1 and TRBJ2-5, reads KAGVTQTPRYLIKTRGQQVTLSCSPISGHRSVSWYQQTPGQGLQFLFEYFSETQRNKGNFPGRFSGRQFSNSRSEMNVSTLELGDSALYLCASSYVAETQYFGPGTRLLVL.

On this clonotype itself: A much larger clone lies one base from this, so it may be a read error. The genes are TRBV4-1 and TRBJ2-1, with D maybe TRBD2 (5 bases). Looked up from germline, CDR1 is MGHRA and CDR2 is YSYEKL. This CDR3 comprises 16 residues. V dropped 4 bases and J dropped 5 bases, with 18 bases sitting between them. The CDR3 DNA reads TGCGCCAGCAGCCTTTCGGACTTACTGACCCACAATGAGCAGTTCTTC. Translation gives CASSLSDLLTHNEQFF.

Points on this clonotype: A read error is the likely source, as a far larger clone sits one nucleotide away. The chain couples TRBV30 to TRBJ2-3, with D perhaps TRBD2 (6 bases). The end of the DNA is better explained by TRBJ2-5, so the J call may be wrong. Germline-derived CDR1 and CDR2 are GTSNPN and SVGIG (reference sequence). There are 13 residues in the CDR3. CDR3 bases: TGTGCCTGGCGCACCGGGACTGCACGGACCCAGTACTTC. It codes for CAWRTGTARTQYF.

This clonotype occurred many times. The rearrangement uses TRBV7-6 and TRBJ2-1, with 10 bases lining up with TRBD2. The V and J ends lost 1 base and 3 bases, in that order; junction bases with no gene match: 3. Per the germline V gene, CDR1 is SGHVS and CDR2 is FNYEAQ. The CDR3 has 16 amino acids. CDR3 coding DNA: TGTGCCAGCAGCTTAGAGGCTAGCGGGAGCTACAATGAGCAGTTCTTC. Residues: CASSLEASGSYNEQFF.

This clonotype has a count of ten or more. V usage is TRBV6-5 and J usage is TRBJ1-5; D gene uncertain. The CDR3 spans 13 residues. Germline CDR1 reads MNHEY; CDR2 reads SVGAGI. Trimming left V 2 bases short and J 7 bases short, with 9 bases between. The CDR3 loop reads CASSYDGNQPQHF. In DNA form, the CDR3 reads TGTGCCAGCAGTTACGATGGGAACCAGCCCCAGCATTTT.

This clonotype came up many times. The chain uses TRBV24-1 and TRBJ1-5, with D tentatively TRBD1 (6 bases). CDR3 length equals 13 residues. V was shortened by 4 bases and J by 7 bases, with 10 bases between the two germline ends. The germline CDR1 and CDR2 sequences are KGHDR and SFDVKD. The CDR3 coding sequence is TGTGCCACCAGTGAAGTCGGACAGCAGCCCCAGCATTTT. Its protein is CATSEVGQQPQHF.

This clonotype was observed many times. J is TRBJ2-7 and V is TRBV20-1; 9 bases map to TRBD2. Germline V CDR1 and CDR2: DFQATT, SNEGSKA (reference sequence). With 4 bases clipped from V and 6 bases from J, the junction kept 13 bases outside the gene matches. The CDR3 has 15 residues. CDR3 amino acids: CSATVIQRGDSEQYF. CDR3 in DNA: TGCAGTGCTACCGTAATACAGCGGGGGGACAGCGAGCAGTACTTC.

This clonotype was counted ten times or more. The V gene is TRBV24-1, the J gene TRBJ1-1, with unresolved D. The CDR3 runs to 12 residues. V lost 5 bases, J lost 1 base, and 4 bases lay in between. Germline-derived CDR1 and CDR2 are KGHDR and SFDVKD. The CDR3 nucleotides are TGTGCCACCAGTGCGGGGAACACTGAAGCTTTCTTT. The encoded protein is CATSAGNTEAFF.

J is TRBJ2-7 and V is TRBV2; D remains unclear. Trimming stripped 5 bases from V and 2 bases from J, with 19 bases between. The CDR3 contains 16 residues. The germline gives CDR1 SNHLY, CDR2 FYNNEI. This chain's CDR3 is CASSSNSMQETYEQYF. CDR3 in DNA: TGTGCCAGCAGTTCTAATAGCATGCAGGAGACCTACGAGCAGTACTTC. The full variable domain, with the rest looked up from reference TRBV2 and TRBJ2-7, is EPEVTQTPSHQVTQMGQEVILRCVPISNHLYFYWYRQILGQKVEFLVSFYNNEISEKSEIFDDQFSVERPDGSNFTLKIRSTKLEDSAMYFCASSSNSMQETYEQYFGPGTRLTVT.

This clonotype appeared many times. CDR3 DNA sequence: TGTGCCAGCAGCTGGCGGCTAGGTAGCACAGATACGCAGTATTTT. This codes for CASSWRLGSTDTQYF. The chain couples TRBV11-3 to TRBJ2-3; D not resolved. V was cut by 4 bases and J by 0 bases, with 11 bases left in between. The CDR3 extends over 15 amino acids. Germline V gene lookup returns CDR1 SGHNT and CDR2 YENEEA.

This clonotype was seen repeatedly, ten times or more. The chain is built from TRBV6-2 or TRBV6-3 and TRBJ1-6, with 7 bases fitting TRBD1. The length of the CDR3 is 15 residues. J gave up 9 bases and V 3 bases, and 8 bases lay outside the gene matches. Germline assignment: CDR1 MNHEY and CDR2 SVGEGT. The CDR3 DNA follows: TGTGCCAGCAGTTATGTAGGGACAGCCGGTTCACCCCTCCACTTT. It yields the protein CASSYVGTAGSPLHF.

This clonotype was observed once. This rearrangement joins TRBV7-8 to TRBJ1-5; perhaps TRBD1 as D (5 bases). Trimming cost V 6 bases and J 6 bases, with 12 bases left between them. The CDR3 is made up of 13 amino acids. Germline V CDR1 and CDR2: SGHVS, FQNEAQ. The CDR3 loop is CASRRDFGQPQHF. As DNA, the CDR3 is TGTGCCAGCAGGCGGGACTTCGGTCAGCCCCAGCATTTT.

The CDR3 loop is CASSLLTGDQPQHF. CDR3 in DNA: TGCGCCAGCAGCTTGTTAACAGGGGATCAGCCCCAGCATTTT. The chain recombines TRBV5-1 with TRBJ1-5; 7 bases match TRBD1. Germline loops: CDR1 SGHRS, CDR2 YFSETQ. J was trimmed by 5 bases and V by 1 base; bases with no gene match: 3. The CDR3 runs 14 residues. The full variable domain, rest sourced from reference TRBV5-1 and TRBJ1-5, is KAGVTQTPRYLIKTRGQQVTLSCSPISGHRSVSWYQQTPGQGLQFLFEYFSETQRNKGNFPGRFSGRQFSNSRSEMNVSTLELGDSALYLCASSLLTGDQPQHFGDGTRLSIL.

This clonotype was observed many times. This rearrangement joins TRBV2 to TRBJ1-1, with D hard to call. CDR1 SNHLY and CDR2 FYNNEI come from the germline V gene. The V end was cut by 7 bases, the J end by 3 bases, with 18 bases between. The CDR3 totals 15 residues. The CDR3 bases are TGTGCCAGCAAAAGGGATCCATTTGAGGACACTGAAGCTTTCTTT. The encoded protein is CASKRDPFEDTEAFF. Looking up the rest from reference TRBV2 and TRBJ1-1 gives the full variable domain: EPEVTQTPSHQVTQMGQEVILRCVPISNHLYFYWYRQILGQKVEFLVSFYNNEISEKSEIFDDQFSVERPDGSNFTLKIRSTKLEDSAMYFCASKRDPFEDTEAFFGQGTRLTVV.

This clonotype was seen a handful of times. The rearrangement uses TRBV29-1 and TRBJ1-1, with 8 bases fitting TRBD1. CDR3 size: 15 residues. CDR1 and CDR2 from the germline V gene are SQVTM and ANQGSEA. Unmatched junction bases numbered 13, after V lost 6 bases and J lost 4 bases. The CDR3 DNA reads TGCAGCGTGGGGTTCAGGGGGCAGAGACGCACTGAAGCTTTCTTT. Its protein is CSVGFRGQRRTEAFF. Complete variable domain (other parts from reference TRBV29-1 and TRBJ1-1): SAVISQKPSRDICQRGTSLTIQCQVDSQVTMMFWYRQQPGQSLTLIATANQGSEATYESGFVIDKFPISRPNLTFSTLTVSNMSPEDSSIYLCSVGFRGQRRTEAFFGQGTRLTVV.

This clonotype appeared a few times. The chain is built from TRBV5-1 and TRBJ1-2, with 7 bases identical to TRBD1. Per germline, CDR1 SGHRS and CDR2 YFSETQ. The V segment lost 4 bases and the J segment 12 bases; nucleotides outside the gene matches: 9. CDR3 length equals 12 residues. In nucleotides, the CDR3 is TGCGCCAGCAGCCGCGACAGGGTAGGCCACACCTTC. Translated, it gives CASSRDRVGHTF.

Regarding this clonotype: This likely stems from a read error, as it lies one base from a far larger clone. This chain links TRBV6-2 or TRBV6-3 with TRBJ2-1, with 8 positions matching TRBD1. CDR3 length: 14 amino acids. The ends lost 2 bases at V and 10 bases at J; junction bases unmatched: 7. Germline-derived CDR1 and CDR2 are MNHEY and SVGEGT. This chain's CDR3 is CASSYGTGLYEQFF. CDR3 bases: TGTGCCAGCAGTTACGGGACAGGACTCTACGAGCAGTTCTTC.

The CDR3 spells CAHQRGAGETQYF. The DNA of the CDR3 is TGTGCCCACCAGAGGGGGGCTGGGGAGACCCAGTACTTC. V and J are TRBV30 and TRBJ2-5; D may correspond to TRBD1 or TRBD2 (6 bases each). V lost 8 bases and J 5 bases, leaving 18 bases between the germline ends. CDR1 and CDR2 (germline): GTSNPN, SVGIG (reference sequence). CDR3 length: 13 residues.

This clonotype was found many times. V gene TRBV19 combines with J gene TRBJ2-5; D possibly corresponds to TRBD1 (5 bases). This CDR3 spans 14 amino acids. The V end was cut by 4 bases, the J end by 1 base, with 10 bases between. The germline V gene has CDR1 LNHDA and CDR2 SQIVND (reference sequence). As DNA, the CDR3 is TGTGCCAGTAGTACCGGACACCTCCAAGAGACCCAGTACTTC. Translated, it gives CASSTGHLQETQYF.